This TCR beta chain is from a study of shared clonotypes between healthy human individuals. Across the study: Participating donors consisted of two women and a few men aged 18 to 49.

The genomic DNA of each subset was split evenly across several immunoSEQ plates. Repertoires were generated with immunoSEQ multiplex PCR, while TCRdb's copy carries only in-frame clones and drops some. This repertoire shows over a million clones, about 70% found once; its top ten account for roughly 1.5%. From germline, CDR1 is MNHGY and CDR2 SAAAGT. Deletions cut 2 bases from V and 10 bases from J, with 24 bases between. The CDR3 sequence is 17 residues long. The rearrangement joins TRBV6-8 to TRBJ2-1; a possible D gene is TRBD2 (5 bases). This TCR was recovered from a man in his late teens or twenties in good health. Sequencing was carried out using memory CD4+ T cells sorted from blood. The subset is: CD45RA-negative fraction. CDR3 residues: CASSYPELGRPLGEQFF. The CDR3 region has the DNA TGTGCCAGCAGTTACCCCGAACTAGGACGTCCCCTGGGGGAGCAGTTCTTC.